This TCR beta chain derives from a study of human T cells and chemical hapten exposure (dated by TCRdb to about 2021). For the study in its entirety: For sensitization, 2% DPC in acetone was applied to a 2 cm by 2 cm area of upper inner arm skin. Throughout the study period of around 24 weeks, patients also received therapeutic DPC doses to the scalp every week. Patch testing was performed on the upper back with Finn chambers containing 0.01% DPC, and the patch tests were scored after 6 days according to International Contact Dermatitis Research Group standards. The mostly female patient cohort included alopecia areata with under or over 50% scalp involvement, alopecia totalis and alopecia universalis. Libraries were combined into a pool for sequencing, and differences in TCR yield between samples came mainly from small differences in library volumes within the pool. Peripheral blood TCR repertoire changes were tracked in vivo in alopecia patients during primary and secondary sensitization to the hapten diphenylcyclopropenone (DPC). Blood samples were taken from patients before sensitization (week 0) and at 2, 6 and about 24 weeks after DPC sensitization. Blood for TCR sequencing was provided by twenty-nine alopecia patients at one to four time points (pre-sensitization, 2, 6 and 24 weeks).

This clonotype was seen more than once but under ten times. Its antigen target is currently unknown. Base qualities are missing; no much larger clone stands one base away. Overall study outcomes, separate from this receptor: Patch test score correlated positively with the number of PT1 expanded TCRs, reaching significance at thresholds 8, 16 and 32 but not at 4. Because every patient had alopecia, a presumed autoimmune disease, the patients' immune response might differ from that of healthy individuals. After repeated subsampling, the strength of the expansion versus patch-test correlation and the threshold at which it became significant changed. Compared with pre-sensitization or healthy control sets, expanded TCRs formed significantly more large CDR3 similarity clusters, which is consistent with antigen-driven responses. The number of TCRs above 1 in 1000 frequency did not change with DPC sensitization; there was no evidence of global repertoire structure alterations.

Libraries came from RACE. TCRdb shows the sequencer as NextSeq 500. During library preparation, unique molecular identifiers were attached to individual cDNA molecules so that TCRs could be counted quantitatively and reproducibly. Both TCR alpha and TCR beta chains were sequenced from each blood RNA sample. Regarding the original processing steps: The median number of TCRs per sample was roughly 94,000, ranging from about 20,000 to 700,000. V, J and CDR3 annotation of the TCR reads was carried out using the Decombinator software suite. To make PS versus PT1 abundance plots, every sample was subsampled to the same number of TCRs (28,000). TCRs were defined as expanded if absent before sensitization and observed at least eight times at the 2-week time point. TCRdb redid the processing of the public reads, applying fastp at Q25 and MiXCR, and retained in-frame beta chains. Rows are combined by CDR3 protein, so each entry shows the most common genes and DNA. TCRdb's processing, not the authors', yielded these V and J calls. The sample includes a few hundred thousand distinct CDR3 sequences, with about 5% observed a single time. The biggest ten clones account for over 6.5% of the sample.

Interpreted using the paper, the time point label stands for: pre-sensitization, week 0. The treatment or condition label of this sample denotes: therapeutic diphenylcyclopropenone sensitization with weekly scalp DPC. Blood at each patch-test visit was drawn before the patch test was applied. Patients were eligible if aged 18 to 70, diagnosed with alopecia and judged suitable for DPC therapy, and pregnant patients were excluded. Unfractionated whole blood was collected in Tempus Blood RNA tubes, and total RNA was extracted from that blood. A distance of 8 bases separates the germline ends of V and J, which lose 0 bases and 0 bases respectively. The CDR3 spans 15 residues, from the cysteine through the phenylalanine. Solely the CDR3 DNA is kept, with 45 bases framed from the first base. Looking up the germline V gene yields CDR1 LGHNA and CDR2 YSLEER.

This sequence originates from a woman between 18 and 29 years old with alopecia areata. Some clones in this sample may be carry-over from other donors' samples. The V gene is TRBV4-3 and the J gene is TRBJ1-2; the D segment could be TRBD1, given 5 matching bases. The specimen comprised whole blood, sampled in connection with sensitization to the hapten diphenylcyclopropenone (DPC). The DNA is TGCGCCAGCAGCCAAGAGGGGACTGCTAACTATGGCTACACCTTC. This sequence encodes CASSQEGTANYGYTF.